Listed below are T cell receptor beta chains from one sample, sequenced in a study of T cells in Graves' hyperthyroidism and ophthalmopathy. MiXCR, applied by TCRdb to the multiplex PCR reads, yields one record per CDR3 protein. Among 480,000 or so distinct CDR3 sequences listed, roughly 45% were seen once. The sequenced material came from peripheral blood or thyroid tissue (not recorded which). The receptors here all came from an adult woman with Graves' disease, either hyperthyroidism or ophthalmopathy (not recorded which). The CDR3 runs from the conserved cysteine through the conserved F or W. The D gene is left open where the match is weak. Clone size is stated in some rows and not others, as once, few, many or a class when expanded.

-	many	TRBV10-3	TRBJ2-7	CASRERLVYEQYF	TGTGCCAGCAGGGAACGGCTAGTTTACGAGCAGTACTTC
TRBD2	-	TRBV20-1	TRBJ2-7	CSATLLGGRPSYEQYF	TGCAGTGCTACACTTCTTGGCGGGAGACCCTCCTACGAGCAGTACTTC
-	-	TRBV11-2	TRBJ1-6	CASTVLGPANSPLHF	TGTGCCAGCACGGTCCTGGGTCCAGCTAATTCACCCCTCCACTTT
TRBD2	-	TRBV24-1	TRBJ2-2	CATSEASGRAGELFF	TGTGCCACCAGTGAAGCTAGCGGGAGGGCCGGGGAGCTGTTTTTT
-	-	TRBV9	TRBJ2-5	CASSYSGIAETQYF	TGTGCCAGCAGTTACTCGGGGATTGCGGAGACCCAGTACTTC
-	many	TRBV25-1	TRBJ1-5	CASRQGNQPQHF	TGTGCCAGCAGACAAGGCAATCAGCCCCAGCATTTT
TRBD1	-	TRBV20-1	TRBJ2-5	CSATGPTGLETQYF	TGCAGTGCTACTGGACCGACAGGGTTAGAGACCCAGTACTTC
-	many	TRBV10-1	TRBJ2-2	CASRAGELGELFF	TGCGCCAGCAGAGCCGGGGAATTGGGGGAGCTGTTTTTT
TRBD2	once	TRBV29-1	TRBJ2-7	CSLDSGGGSYEQYF	TGCAGCCTTGATTCGGGAGGGGGTTCCTACGAGCAGTACTTC
-	-	TRBV7-2	TRBJ2-1	CASSPSGGEQFF	TGTGCCAGCAGCCCCAGCGGAGGTGAGCAGTTCTTC
TRBD1	few	TRBV7-9	TRBJ2-7	CASRRTGQEFYEQYF	TGTGCCAGCAGGAGGACGGGACAGGAGTTCTACGAGCAGTACTTC
-	-	TRBV7-9	TRBJ1-4	CASSGPHRGTNEKLFF	TGTGCCAGCAGCGGACCCCATCGGGGAACTAATGAAAAACTGTTTTTT
TRBD2	once	TRBV20-1	TRBJ2-5	CSARRGRVGETQYF	TGCAGTGCTAGACGCGGGAGGGTGGGAGAGACCCAGTACTTC
-	-	TRBV5-1	TRBJ2-5	CASSSGPLETQYF	TGCGCCAGCAGCAGCGGACCTCTAGAGACCCAGTACTTC
-	many	TRBV10-3	TRBJ2-5	CAISGGQPETQYF	TGTGCCATCAGTGGGGGGCAGCCTGAGACCCAGTACTTC
-	few	TRBV14	TRBJ1-2	CASSQDNYGYTF	TGTGCCAGCAGCCAAGATAACTATGGCTACACCTTC
-	-	TRBV20-1	TRBJ2-6	CSAFGVPPNSGANALTF	TGCAGTGCTTTCGGGGTCCCACCCAACTCTGGGGCCAACGCCCTGACTTTC
TRBD2	many	TRBV6-5	TRBJ2-5	CASRGGRQTQYF	TGTGCCAGCCGGGGGGGGAGGCAGACCCAGTACTTC
-	few	TRBV28	TRBJ1-2	CASSPSGVRGYTF	TGTGCCAGCAGTCCTTCGGGGGTCAGGGGCTACACCTTC
-	-	TRBV20-1	TRBJ1-6	CSAKTTERPGSPLHF	TGCAGTGCAAAAACCACGGAACGTCCGGGGTCACCCCTCCACTTT
-	-	TRBV7-9	TRBJ2-5	CASSLAREVGSETQYF	TGTGCCAGCAGCTTAGCTCGTGAGGTTGGGTCAGAGACCCAGTACTTC
TRBD1	-	TRBV7-6	TRBJ1-6	CASGGTDSSYNSPLHF	TGTGCCAGCGGCGGGACAGATAGCTCCTATAATTCACCCCTCCACTTT
TRBD1	-	TRBV10-3	TRBJ2-5	CAIGQANTGETQYF	TGTGCCATCGGACAGGCGAACACCGGGGAGACCCAGTACTTC
TRBD2	-	TRBV19	TRBJ2-7	CASMGGGRNYEQYF	TGTGCCAGTATGGGTGGCGGGAGGAACTACGAGCAGTACTTC
TRBD1	many	TRBV10-3	TRBJ1-1	CAISGGQPNTEAFF	TGTGCCATCAGTGGGGGACAGCCGAACACTGAAGCTTTCTTT
-	-	TRBV5-4	TRBJ2-5	CASRQTVQETQYF	TGTGCCAGCCGCCAAACAGTCCAAGAGACCCAGTACTTC
TRBD1	-	TRBV7-8	TRBJ1-4	CASSVQGGTNEKLFF	TGTGCCAGCAGTGTGCAGGGGGGCACTAATGAAAAACTGTTTTTT
-	many	TRBV2	TRBJ1-1	CASLKGSLTEAFF	TGTGCCAGCCTGAAGGGAAGTCTCACTGAAGCTTTCTTT
-	-	TRBV7-2	TRBJ2-2	CASSLRWNTGELFF	TGTGCCAGCAGCTTAAGATGGAACACCGGGGAGCTGTTTTTT
TRBD1	-	TRBV10-3	TRBJ2-7	CAISVGQGNEQYF	TGTGCCATCAGTGTGGGACAGGGTAACGAGCAGTACTTC
-	-	TRBV10-3	TRBJ2-7	CAISERGESYEQYF	TGTGCCATCAGTGAAAGGGGGGAATCATACGAGCAGTACTTC
TRBD1	many	TRBV7-2	TRBJ1-3	CASSIGTVGNTIYF	TGTGCCAGCAGCATCGGGACAGTCGGAAACACCATATATTTT
TRBD1	-	TRBV29-1	TRBJ1-1	CSDRRQGVRIAFF	TGCAGCGACCGAAGGCAGGGGGTGAGGATTGCTTTCTTT
TRBD1	-	TRBV29-1	TRBJ1-2	CSVWGGGDYGYTF	TGCAGCGTTTGGGGAGGGGGCGACTATGGCTACACCTTC
-	many	TRBV11-2	TRBJ1-1	CASLGDTEAFF	TGTGCCAGCTTGGGGGACACTGAAGCTTTCTTT
-	-	TRBV29-1	TRBJ1-1	CSVAAGGNTEAFF	TGCAGCGTTGCAGCCGGGGGAAACACTGAAGCTTTCTTT
-	few	TRBV18	TRBJ2-5	CASSPPKPGEETQYF	TGTGCCAGCTCACCACCGAAGCCCGGAGAGGAGACCCAGTACTTC
TRBD1	-	TRBV20-1	TRBJ2-2	CSARDPTGGIGELFF	TGCAGTGCTAGAGATCCTACAGGGGGCATCGGCGAGCTGTTTTTT
-	few	TRBV4-1	TRBJ1-1	CASSPHRLTEAFF	TGCGCCAGCAGCCCACACAGGTTAACTGAAGCTTTCTTT
TRBD1	many	TRBV6-1	TRBJ1-3	CASRERQGTFGNTIYF	TGTGCCAGCAGGGAACGACAGGGAACGTTTGGAAACACCATATATTTT
-	-	TRBV14	TRBJ1-3	CASSPPGLGLSGNTIYF	TGTGCCAGCTCACCACCGGGTTTGGGCCTCTCTGGAAACACCATATATTTT
-	few	TRBV25-1	TRBJ1-2	CASSEGSGEGGYTF	TGTGCCAGCAGTGAAGGGTCCGGGGAAGGAGGCTACACCTTC
-	-	TRBV12-3/TRBV12-4	TRBJ1-2	CASSFLAHYGYTF	TGTGCCAGCAGCTTTCTTGCGCACTATGGCTACACCTTC
TRBD1	many	TRBV12-3/TRBV12-4	TRBJ1-1	CASSLGQENTEAFF	TGTGCCAGCAGCCTAGGACAGGAGAACACTGAAGCTTTCTTT
-	-	TRBV19	TRBJ2-7	CASSSGLLTEQYF	TGTGCCAGTAGTTCGGGACTGCTCACCGAGCAGTACTTC
-	-	TRBV29-1	TRBJ1-1	CSVELRQGTEAFF	TGCAGCGTTGAACTCCGGCAAGGCACTGAAGCTTTCTTT
-	-	TRBV20-1	TRBJ1-2	CSAYTRTAYGYTF	TGCAGTGCTTATACCCGGACAGCCTATGGCTACACCTTC
-	few	TRBV24-1	TRBJ2-5	CATSDDGAWGETQYF	TGTGCCACCAGTGATGATGGGGCGTGGGGAGAGACCCAGTACTTC
TRBD1	-	TRBV4-1	TRBJ2-6	CASRDRGKTGANVLTF	TGCGCCAGCAGGGACAGGGGAAAAACTGGGGCCAACGTCCTGACTTTC
TRBD2	-	TRBV9	TRBJ2-5	CASSVRLAGTQETQYF	TGTGCCAGCAGCGTTCGGCTAGCGGGTACTCAAGAGACCCAGTACTTC
TRBD1	once	TRBV2	TRBJ2-2	CASSKRTGGIGGELFF	TGTGCCAGCAGTAAACGGACAGGGGGAATCGGCGGGGAGCTGTTTTTT
-	-	TRBV7-8	TRBJ2-7	CASFPGRYEQYF	TGTGCTAGTTTTCCAGGGCGCTACGAGCAGTACTTC
TRBD1	-	TRBV2	TRBJ1-2	CASSDGTGTLVNGYTF	TGTGCCAGCAGCGATGGGACAGGGACGCTGGTTAATGGCTACACCTTC
-	few	TRBV29-1	TRBJ2-2	CSVRDEATGELFF	TGCAGCGTCCGGGACGAAGCCACCGGGGAGCTGTTTTTT
TRBD2	-	TRBV19	TRBJ2-5	CASSGGSGSETQYF	TGTGCCAGTAGCGGGGGGAGCGGCTCAGAGACCCAGTACTTC
TRBD2	many	TRBV7-2	TRBJ2-5	CASSLYGGGETQYF	TGTGCCAGCAGCTTATATGGCGGGGGAGAGACCCAGTACTTC
-	many	TRBV5-5	TRBJ1-2	CASSLATYGYTF	TGTGCCAGCAGCTTGGCTACCTATGGCTACACCTTC
-	-	TRBV20-1	TRBJ2-7	CSARDKDFYEQYF	TGCAGTGCTAGGGACAAAGATTTTTACGAGCAGTACTTC
-	-	TRBV15	TRBJ2-7	CATSSWDGGSYEQYF	TGTGCCACCAGCAGCTGGGACGGTGGCTCCTACGAGCAGTACTTC
-	many	TRBV20-1	TRBJ1-1	CSARGGGGWNTEAFF	TGCAGTGCTAGAGGGGGGGGGGGATGGAACACTGAAGCTTTCTTT